The 27 T cell receptor beta chains in this list originate from one sample, sequenced in a study of T cells in women clearing cervical HPV infection. Sequenced by immunoSEQ multiplex PCR; TCRdb stores in-frame clones only, minus some. Its table lists roughly 45,000 clones. Material for sequencing was blood buffy coat. The receptors were sampled from a woman aged 18 to 75 with a cervical HPV16 infection that either progressed to CIN3+ or cleared (not recorded which).

CDR3 bases read: TGTGCCAGCAGCGTAGGGGGAATGAACACTGAA. It yields the protein CASSVGGMNTE. The full-length CDR3 reads as CASSVGGMNTEAFF. The gene calls are TRBV7-3 and TRBJ1-1; weak D call: TRBD1 (6 bases). The CDR3 goes on 3 residues after the read ends, and that part is filled in from the germline J gene. Germline loops: CDR1 SGHTA, CDR2 FQGTGA. The ends were cut back, 5 bases at V and 0 bases at J, with 10 bases in the middle. The CDR3 runs 14 residues.

On this clone: With the read ending 3 residues before the CDR3 end, the germline J gene is used to fill in that end. The chain uses TRBV20-1 and TRBJ2-3, with 12 bases that match TRBD2. Germline V CDR1 and CDR2: DFQATT, SNEGSKA (reference sequence). With V trimmed by 5 bases and J by 2 bases, 14 bases remained unmatched. CDR3 size: 18 residues. The CDR3 sequence is CSASLGTSGSSFTDTQYF. CDR3 DNA, as far as it was read: TGCAGTGCTTCCCTCGGGACTAGCGGGTCCTCGTTCACAGATACG.

In the case of this clone: The DNA ends 3 residues before the CDR3 does, and the rest of the CDR3 is filled in from the germline J gene. The gene calls are TRBV6-4 and TRBJ2-2, with 9 bases lining up with TRBD1. This CDR3 has 15 amino acids. CDR1 is MRHNA, CDR2 SNTAGT, per germline. CDR3 DNA, as far as it was read: TGTGCCAGCAGGCTCCCGGGGACAGGGTTTGAAAAG. Encoded protein: CASRLPGTGFEK. The entire CDR3 protein is CASRLPGTGFEKLFF.

For this clone: The CDR3 end lies 3 residues beyond the end of the read and is filled in from the germline J gene. V and J are TRBV11-2 and TRBJ2-5; TRBD2 aligns across 9 bases. CDR1 and CDR2 from the germline V gene are SGHAT and FQNNGV. Losses at the gene ends were 5 bases for V and 3 bases for J; bases not matched to a gene: 4. The CDR3 is 14 residues long. The DNA read from the CDR3 is TGTGCCAGCAGCCTCGGGACTAGCAAAGAGACC. This sequence encodes CASSLGTSKET. The entire CDR3 protein reads CASSLGTSKETQYF.

With regard to this clone: The read is 3 residues too short to cover the CDR3 end, so that end is filled in from the germline J gene. V gene TRBV3-1 (or the pseudogene TRBV3-2) combines with J gene TRBJ1-4; D unresolved. From germline, CDR1 is LGHDT and CDR2 YNNKEL (reference sequence). With 4 bases removed from V and 2 bases from J, the gap between germline ends came to 8 bases. CDR3 length equals 14 residues. The CDR3 DNA, read in part, is TGTGCCAGCAGCCCGTTCGGGACTAATGAAAAA. Translation gives CASSPFGTNEK. The whole CDR3 region reads CASSPFGTNEKLFF.

Concerning this clone itself: The read gets to within 3 residues of the CDR3 end, and the germline J gene fills in the rest. The chain recombines TRBV11-3 with TRBJ1-1; D call uncertain. This CDR3 contains 13 residues. From germline, CDR1 is SGHNT and CDR2 YENEEA. V was trimmed by 0 bases and J by 6 bases, leaving 8 bases between them. The CDR3 sequence is CASSLDTAAEAFF. CDR3 DNA (partial): TGTGCCAGCAGCTTAGACACTGCGGCTGAA. The full variable domain, completed using reference TRBV11-3 and TRBJ1-1, is EAGVVQSPRYKIIEKKQPVAFWCNPISGHNTLYWYLQNLGQGPELLIRYENEEAVDDSQLPKDRFSAERLKGVDSTLKIQPAELGDSAVYLCASSLDTAAEAFFGQGTRLTVV.

In regard to this clone: The CDR3 is cut off 3 residues early in the read; its end comes from the germline J gene. The chain couples TRBV5-1 to TRBJ2-3, with D possibly matching TRBD1 (6 bases). The germline V gene encodes CDR1 SGHRS and CDR2 YFSETQ. The CDR3 sequence is 14 residues long. Trimming stripped 4 bases from V and 5 bases from J, with 14 bases between. CDR3 residues: CASSAEHREDTQYF. Incomplete CDR3 DNA: TGCGCCAGCAGCGCAGAACACAGGGAAGATACG.

About this clone: The CDR3 is cut off 3 residues early in the read; its end comes from the germline J gene. The chain employs TRBV14 and TRBJ1-1; TRBD1 matches at 7 bases. The ends lost 4 bases at V and 6 bases at J; junction bases unmatched: 8. This CDR3 is 14 amino acids long. Germline CDR1 is SGHDN and CDR2 is FVKESK. The CDR3 spells CASSLRQGFSEAFF. CDR3 DNA, as far as it was read: TGTGCCAGCAGCCTTAGACAGGGTTTCTCTGAA. The variable domain in full, completed from reference TRBV14 and TRBJ1-1, reads EAGVTQFPSHSVIEKGQTVTLRCDPISGHDNLYWYRRVMGKEIKFLLHFVKESKQDESGMPNNRFLAERTGGTYSTLKVQPAELEDSGVYFCASSLRQGFSEAFFGQGTRLTVV.

As for this clone: The CDR3 end is not reached by the read, which stops 3 residues before it; the germline J gene fills it in. The J gene is TRBJ2-5, the V gene TRBV9, with D possibly being TRBD1 (5 bases). Germline loops: CDR1 SGDLS, CDR2 YYNGEE. V shed 0 bases and J shed 5 bases, with 11 bases lying between them. The CDR3 loop spans 14 amino acids. CDR3 amino acids: CASSVGQGRETQYF. Partial CDR3 DNA: TGTGCCAGCAGCGTAGGTCAGGGTCGGGAGACC.

Comment on this clone: The read ends 3 residues before the CDR3 terminus; that terminus is restored from the germline J gene. This sequence joins TRBV7-8 and TRBJ1-2; no reliable D call. CDR3 size: 18 residues. The germline V gene encodes CDR1 SGHVS and CDR2 FQNEAQ. The CDR3 reads CASSPKKALAEHTDTYTF. CDR3 DNA (partial): TGTGCCAGCAGCCCAAAGAAGGCCCTAGCGGAGCATACAGATACC.

As concerns this clone: Read sequence stops 3 residues before the CDR3 end, and the germline J gene provides the missing end. The chain joins TRBV30 to TRBJ1-2, with D tentatively TRBD1 (5 bases). The CDR3 runs to 13 residues. Germline-derived CDR1 and CDR2 are GTSNPN and SVGIG (reference sequence). The CDR3 DNA, read in part, is TGTGCCTGGAGCGCTAGGGGTTCAGGCGAC. This codes for CAWSARGSGD. In full, the CDR3 is CAWSARGSGDYTF.

Note on this clone: From the germline J gene comes the end of the CDR3, since the read stops 3 residues before it. The gene calls are TRBV20-1 and TRBJ1-1; unclear D gene. CDR1 is DFQATT and CDR2 is SNEGSKA in the germline V gene (reference sequence). CDR3 length equals 15 residues. Deletions cut 4 bases from V and 2 bases from J, with 17 bases between. The CDR3 loop is CSATTVVIGNTEAFF. Partial CDR3 DNA: TGCAGTGCTACGACTGTGGTGATCGGAAACACTGAA.

About this clone itself: Read coverage stops 3 residues before the CDR3 terminus; the germline J gene supplies the remainder. V usage is TRBV7-9 and J usage is TRBJ2-3; D may be TRBD1 (6 bases). The CDR3 is 15 residues long. Germline V gene data show CDR1 as SEHNR and CDR2 as FQNEAQ (reference sequence). Incomplete CDR3 DNA: TGTGCCAGCAGCTTAGACAGGGTGGGACAAGAGACG. Translating gives CASSLDRVGQET. The whole CDR3 region reads CASSLDRVGQETQYF.

Comment on this clone: Read sequence stops 3 residues before the CDR3 end, and the germline J gene provides the missing end. The J gene is TRBJ1-1, the V gene TRBV5-1; 9 nucleotides match TRBD1. There are 13 residues in the CDR3. Germline V CDR1 and CDR2: SGHRS, YFSETQ. The trim removed 5 bases at V and 4 bases at J, leaving 3 bases unmatched. Incomplete CDR3 DNA: TGCGCCAGCAGGACAGGGGGGGTCACTGAA. This encodes CASRTGGVTE. The complete CDR3 protein is CASRTGGVTEAFF.

Points on this clone: The read is 3 residues too short to cover the CDR3 end, so that end is filled in from the germline J gene. The chain is built from TRBV19 and TRBJ1-1; D gene unclear. With 3 bases removed from V and 3 bases from J, the gap between germline ends came to 14 bases. This CDR3 has 15 residues. Germline assignment: CDR1 LNHDA and CDR2 SQIVND (reference sequence). The CDR3 sequence: CASSIWATTDTEAFF. CDR3 DNA, as far as it was read: TGTGCCAGTAGTATTTGGGCAACGACGGACACTGAA.

As regards this clone: The read terminates 3 residues before the CDR3 end, so the remaining end is supplied by the germline J gene. The chain recombines TRBV6-2 or TRBV6-3 with TRBJ1-2, with 8 bases fitting TRBD1. The trim removed 7 bases at V and 2 bases at J, leaving 6 bases unmatched. Germline values: CDR1 MNHEY, CDR2 SVGEGT. The CDR3 extends over 14 amino acids. CDR3 DNA (partial): TGTGCCAGCACCGAGGACAGGGCGAACTATGGC. As protein: CASTEDRANYG. The CDR3 reads in full as CASTEDRANYGYTF.

Worth noting for this clone: The read gets to within 3 residues of the CDR3 end, and the germline J gene fills in the rest. The chain links TRBV5-1 to TRBJ1-4; D is possibly TRBD1 (6 bases). Germline loops: CDR1 SGHRS, CDR2 YFSETQ. CDR3 size: 15 residues. The V and J ends lost 3 bases and 8 bases respectively, with 17 bases between them. The CDR3 loop is CASSYNQGSGEKLFF. Incomplete CDR3 DNA: TGCGCCAGCAGCTACAACCAGGGGAGCGGCGAAAAA.

On this clone: The CDR3 extends 3 residues past the end of the read, so its final part is completed from the germline J gene. The genes are TRBV18 and TRBJ1-2; possible D gene TRBD1, 5 bases. The CDR3 totals 17 residues. Per germline, CDR1 KGHSH and CDR2 LQKENI. The sequenced CDR3 bases are TGTGCCAGCTCATCCCTAGCGGGGGACCTCTCCTACAATGAC. It specifies CASSSLAGDLSYND. The entire CDR3 sequence reads CASSSLAGDLSYNDYTF.

Details on this clone: The read comes to an end 3 residues before the CDR3 does, leaving the germline J gene to fill in the end. The J gene is TRBJ2-3, the V gene TRBV30; 7 bases map to TRBD2. V trimming: 0 bases; J trimming: 0 bases; junction bases outside the gene matches: 3. Germline V gene sequence: CDR1 GTSNPN, CDR2 SVGIG (reference sequence). The CDR3 totals 15 residues. CDR3 DNA, as far as it was read: TGTGCCTGGAGTGTAAAAGCGGGAAGCACAGATACG. This codes for CAWSVKAGSTDT. The entire CDR3 sequence reads CAWSVKAGSTDTQYF.

Of note for this clone: The read falls 3 residues short of the CDR3 end, and the missing part is taken from the germline J gene. This sequence joins TRBV5-1 and TRBJ1-1; 8 bases match TRBD1. This CDR3 is 14 amino acids long. Germline V gives CDR1 SGHRS, CDR2 YFSETQ. After removal of 4 bases from V and 5 bases from J, the junction contained 7 bases not matched to a gene. This chain's CDR3 is CASSDRTGLTEAFF. The sequenced part of the CDR3 DNA is TGCGCCAGCAGCGATAGGACAGGGTTGACTGAA.

As to this clone: The read falls 3 residues short of the CDR3 end, and the missing part is taken from the germline J gene. This chain uses TRBV6-1 with TRBJ1-2, with D uncertain. The CDR3 sequence is 14 residues long. The germline gives CDR1 MNHNS, CDR2 SASEGT. The CDR3 loop reads CASSADSGGYDYTF. The sequenced CDR3 bases are TGTGCCAGCAGTGCTGACTCTGGCGGGTACGAC.

For this clone: The CDR3 is cut off 3 residues early in the read; its end comes from the germline J gene. The V gene is TRBV7-6, the J gene TRBJ2-2; perhaps TRBD1 as D (6 bases). Germline V lookup: CDR1 SGHVS, CDR2 FNYEAQ. The CDR3 has 14 amino acids. The CDR3 DNA, read in part, is TGTGCCAGTTCTAGGGGGTCCTATAATTCACCG. Translated, it gives CASSRGSYNSP. The CDR3 in full is CASSRGSYNSPLFF.

Turning to this clone: The read comes to an end 3 residues before the CDR3 does, leaving the germline J gene to fill in the end. This chain uses TRBV5-1 with TRBJ1-4, with D possibly TRBD1 on 5 matching bases. Trimming left V 2 bases short and J 3 bases short, with 17 bases between. This CDR3 contains 17 residues. Germline V gene lookup returns CDR1 SGHRS and CDR2 YFSETQ. The CDR3 bases that were read are TGCGCCAGCAGCTTAGGCAGGGAGGTGTATGCTAATGAAAAA. Protein sequence: CASSLGREVYANEK. The complete CDR3 protein is CASSLGREVYANEKLFF.

On this clone: The read terminates 3 residues ahead of where the CDR3 ends, so the germline J gene completes it. This chain connects TRBV5-1 to TRBJ2-1; weak D call: TRBD2 (6 bases). V gave up 4 bases and J gave up 5 bases, with 13 bases separating them. Germline CDR1 SGHRS, CDR2 YFSETQ. The CDR3 is 14 amino acids. This CDR3 reads CASSETTRNNEQFF. The sequenced CDR3 bases are TGCGCCAGCAGCGAAACGACTAGAAACAATGAG.

A remark on this clone: The read ends 3 residues before the CDR3 terminus; that terminus is restored from the germline J gene. V is TRBV9 and J is TRBJ2-4; 9 nucleotides align to TRBD1. The germline V gene has CDR1 SGDLS and CDR2 YYNGEE. CDR3 size: 14 residues. Trimming cost V 5 bases and J 8 bases; bases outside gene matches: 8. The CDR3 sequence: CASSPPGTGYIQYF. CDR3 DNA, as far as it was read: TGTGCCAGCAGTCCTCCCGGGACAGGGTACATT.

Of note for this clone: The CDR3 end is not reached by the read, which stops 3 residues before it; the germline J gene fills it in. This chain links TRBV20-1 with TRBJ2-7; 10 bases line up with TRBD1. Trimming cost V 5 bases and J 3 bases; bases outside gene matches: 7. The CDR3 is made up of 14 amino acids. CDR1 is DFQATT and CDR2 is SNEGSKA in the germline V gene (reference sequence). The sequenced part of the CDR3 DNA is TGCAGTGCTGCCGGGACAGGGGCTATCTACGAG. It translates to CSAAGTGAIYE. The whole CDR3 is CSAAGTGAIYEQYF.

This CDR3 is CASMFWGAPQETQYF. CDR3 bases read: TGTGCCAGCATGTTTTGGGGCGCCCCGCAAGAGACG. The J gene is TRBJ2-3, the V gene TRBV7-8; tentatively, D is TRBD1 (5 bases). The read falls 3 residues short of the CDR3 end, and the missing part is taken from the germline J gene. CDR1 SGHVS and CDR2 FQNEAQ come from the germline V gene. There are 15 residues in the CDR3.